The 4 T cell receptor beta chains below come from one sample, sequenced in a study of T-cell reconstitution after alpha-beta-depleted transplantation in children. As it was prepared, the TCRbeta library received unique molecular identifiers. TCRdb reprocessed the PCR reads with MiXCR, giving one entry per CDR3 protein. The sample has about 610,000 distinct CDR3 sequences; roughly a tenth are singletons. The starting material was PBMCs from the stem cell graft donor, obtained from the stem cell graft. All receptors derive from a human donor who donated a stem cell graft to a child with acute myeloid leukemia.

The gene calls are TRBV3-1 and TRBJ2-7, with 7 bases identical to TRBD1. The V gene's germline CDR1 is LGHDT and CDR2 YNNKEL (reference sequence). Trimming cost V 6 bases and J 0 bases; bases outside gene matches: 8. CDR3 length equals 15 residues. The CDR3 DNA is TGTGCCAGCAGTCGGGACAGAAGGCTCTCCTACGAGCAGTACTTC. Residues: CASSRDRRLSYEQYF.

This clonotype was seen a few times. The rearrangement joins TRBV6-2 or TRBV6-3 to TRBJ2-1; 7 nucleotides match TRBD2. V trimming: 0 bases; J trimming: 1 base; junction bases outside the gene matches: 9. The CDR3 runs to 18 residues. The V gene's germline CDR1 is MNHEY and CDR2 SVGEGT. The DNA for the CDR3 is TGTGCCAGCAGTTACTCCCTAGGGAGCGGGATATCCTACAATGAGCAGTTCTTC. Its protein product is CASSYSLGSGISYNEQFF.

This clonotype was picked up a small number of times. The genes are TRBV4-3 and TRBJ2-3; D possibly corresponds to TRBD2 (6 bases). The CDR3 extends over 14 amino acids. Germline V CDR1 and CDR2: LGHNA, YSLEER. V shed 0 bases and J shed 6 bases, with 10 bases lying between them. CDR3 region: CASSQDREPDTQYF. The CDR3 nucleotides are TGCGCCAGCAGCCAAGATCGGGAGCCCGATACGCAGTATTTT.

The chain has TRBV11-2 and TRBJ2-4; TRBD1 aligns across 8 bases. In germline, CDR1 is SGHAT, CDR2 FQNNGV. Unmatched junction bases numbered 10, after V lost 0 bases and J lost 0 bases. The length of the CDR3 is 19 residues. The CDR3 DNA reads TGTGCCAGCAGCTTAGATATAACTCCCAGGGGGCTAGCCAAAAACATTCAGTACTTC. Protein: CASSLDITPRGLAKNIQYF.